This note documents a single T cell receptor beta chain sequence. Its antigen specificity is not known. No base-level quality is on record; no much larger clone is a single base apart. This specimen comes from a study of CD8 T cells in Susac syndrome (dated by TCRdb to 2018 to 2020). Describing the broader study: The study used repertoire sequencing to test whether antigen drove CD8+ T cell activation and differentiation in Susac syndrome. The study compared CD8+ T cell repertoire clonality among about a dozen healthy donors, 14 Susac syndrome patients and about 16 multiple sclerosis patients.

Here is what the overall study found, with its caveats: The number of individuals in the TCR sequencing and HLA analysis was acknowledged as relatively small.

High-throughput TCR beta sequencing profiled peripheral blood CD8+ and CD4+ T cells from healthy donors, Susac syndrome patients and multiple sclerosis patients. The multiple sclerosis controls were treatment-naive patients who had stable or active relapsing-remitting disease and met the revised McDonald criteria. Bulk CD8+ and CD4+ T cells were purified by magnetic negative isolation, while CD8+ TEMRA cells were enriched using FACS. Blood was drawn into EDTA tubes, processed within 24 hours, and PBMCs were isolated by density gradient centrifugation. PBMCs destined for TCR sequencing were cryopreserved in liquid nitrogen and later thawed in a 37 °C water bath. The sorted or isolated CD4+, CD8+ and CD8+ TEMRA cells reached a purity of at least 90%. RNA was extracted with the RNeasy kit and 0.5 to 1 ug was reverse transcribed using random hexamers. The immunoSEQ multiplex PCR assay, which covers 54 Vbeta and 13 Jbeta segments, was used to amplify TCR beta CDR3 regions. Bias from PCR amplification was corrected by using a synthetic template baseline for primer optimization and for computational correction. As for the authors' bioinformatics: Reads were assigned to V, D and J genes according to IMGT and analyzed in immunoSEQ Analyzer, with only productive sequences retained. To calculate clonality, Shannon entropy was normalized by log2 of the number of productive unique sequences and then subtracted from one. Public and private clones were assessed among the 100 most prevalent clones of each patient and control. A clone was defined as Susac-specific if it was absent from the healthy and MS cohorts, from roughly 980 published viral clones and from other ImmuneACCESS disease sequences. The public reads were reprocessed in TCRdb via fastp at Q25 and MiXCR, keeping in-frame beta chains. CDR3 protein duplicates are merged, each entry listing the most common genes and DNA. TCRdb, rather than the study authors, made the V and J calls. For this sample there are about 300,000 distinct CDR3 sequences; 75% to 90% appear just once. The ten largest clonotypes hold about 0.17% of the sample.

The sequence came from a human donor with multiple sclerosis. What was sequenced was CD8+ T cells from PBMCs.

The encoded CDR3 is CASSISLGAGSTPIYNEQFF. The sequenced DNA: TGTGCCAGCAGTATTAGTTTGGGGGCAGGCTCGACTCCTATCTACAATGAGCAGTTCTTC. Rearrangement joined TRBV6-2 or TRBV6-3 to TRBJ2-1, and TRBD1 may be the D gene, going by 6 matching bases. Including cysteine and phenylalanine, the CDR3 has 20 amino acids. The read is trimmed to its CDR3 DNA, 60 bases read in frame from base 1. Trimming removed 5 bases from V and 3 bases from J, leaving 29 bases between the germline ends. For CDR1 and CDR2, the germline V gene lists MNHEY and SVGEGT.